Described below is a single TCR beta chain sequence and its context. Per the original methods: Reference gene primers were amplified, and this amplification served to estimate nucleated cell counts. Produced via immunoSEQ multiplex PCR; TCRdb's table is partial and in-frame only. Clone size and V and J calls were adopted from that table, with D and trimming inferred from the DNA. The sample includes approximately 99,000 clones, about 90% of them seen just once. The germline V gene encodes CDR1 MDHEN and CDR2 SYDVKM. V was trimmed by 8 bases and J by 0 bases, leaving 11 bases between them. This CDR3 is 14 amino acids long. These data originate in a study of blood T cell repertoires in COVID-19. Whole-study context: Material from acute and convalescent COVID-19 was sourced from the United States, Italy and Spain. PBMCs, B-cell-depleted T cells, or T cells were the source of the cDNA or gDNA that made up the material.

This TCR was sampled from a human donor in a cohort sampled during active COVID-19. Sequenced material: peripheral blood. V is TRBV28 and J is TRBJ1-3, with D perhaps TRBD1 (6 bases). The CDR3 bases are TGTGCCAGCCAGGACAGTTCCTCTGGAAACACCATATATTTT. Protein product: CASQDSSSGNTIYF.